This passage covers 24 T cell receptor beta chains from one sample sequenced in a study of radiotherapy plus CTLA-4 blockade in lung cancer. The data were produced by immunoSEQ multiplex PCR, yet TCRdb's version contains in-frame clones alone and is incomplete. The sample records about 91,000 clones, about two thirds being singletons. The sequencing here drew on peripheral blood, taken from a patient treated with radiotherapy plus ipilimumab. Receptors originate from a human donor with non-small cell lung cancer that progressed on radiotherapy plus ipilimumab.

The chain uses TRBV4-1 and TRBJ2-3, with D perhaps being TRBD1 or TRBD2 (5 bases each). Germline V gene lookup returns CDR1 MGHRA and CDR2 YSYEKL. CDR3 length equals 16 residues. Trimming took off 1 base at V and 3 bases at J, with 14 bases between the two ends. CDR3 sequence (DNA): TGCGCCAGCAGCCAAGGATTAGCAGGGAGTACAGATACGCAGTATTTT. Translating it yields CASSQGLAGSTDTQYF.

The V and J genes are TRBV6-1 and TRBJ2-7; D is perhaps TRBD2 (5 bases). CDR3 length: 15 amino acids. Germline assignment: CDR1 MNHNS and CDR2 SASEGT. V was pared by 6 bases and J by 0 bases, with 15 bases between. The CDR3 here is CASSPPPTISYEQYF. CDR3 sequence (DNA): TGTGCCAGCAGCCCCCCCCCGACTATCTCCTACGAGCAGTACTTC.

This chain joins TRBV28 and TRBJ1-6; TRBD1 is a possible D gene (5 bases). Germline CDR1 reads MDHEN; CDR2 reads SYDVKM. The CDR3 has 15 amino acids. V was trimmed by 3 bases and J by 2 bases, leaving 8 bases between them. DNA of the CDR3: TGTGCCAGCAGTTTTTCGGGGCCCTATAATTCACCCCTCCACTTT. This sequence encodes CASSFSGPYNSPLHF.

V is TRBV15 and J is TRBJ2-5; 11 bases are shared with TRBD1. CDR1 and CDR2 from the germline V gene are LNHNV and YYDKDF (reference sequence). The CDR3 spans 17 residues. V shed 5 bases, J shed 4 bases, and the junction held 12 bases outside the gene matches. CDR3 DNA: TGTGCCACCAGCGGGGGACAGGGGGGATTCGTGGGAGAGACCCAGTACTTC. Translation: CATSGGQGGFVGETQYF. The variable domain in full, with the rest retrieved from reference TRBV15 and TRBJ2-5, is DAMVIQNPRYQVTQFGKPVTLSCSQTLNHNVMYWYQQKSSQAPKLLFHYYDKDFNNEADTPDNFQSRRPNTSFCFLDIRSPGLGDTAMYLCATSGGQGGFVGETQYFGPGTRLLVL.

CDR3 nucleotide sequence: TGCGCCAGCAGCCCGAGACAGGGTGGGATCAATCAGCCCCAGCATTTT. Translating gives CASSPRQGGINQPQHF. The chain employs TRBV4-1 and TRBJ1-5; 7 positions agree with TRBD1. The CDR3 has 16 residues. The V and J ends lost 4 bases and 3 bases, in that order; junction bases with no gene match: 9. Germline V lookup: CDR1 MGHRA, CDR2 YSYEKL.

This clone appeared a single time. This chain links TRBV4-2 with TRBJ1-1, with TRBD1 matching over 8 bases. Germline V gene lookup returns CDR1 LGHNA and CDR2 YNFKEQ. This CDR3 has 16 amino acids. Trimming at V came to 1 base and at J to 3 bases, leaving 7 bases not matched to a gene. CDR3 residues: CASSQVTGGPYTEAFF. DNA of the CDR3: TGTGCCAGCAGCCAAGTAACAGGGGGTCCTTACACTGAAGCTTTCTTT.

V usage is TRBV5-6 and J usage is TRBJ1-2; 9 bases match TRBD1. Per germline, CDR1 SGHDT and CDR2 YYEEEE. The CDR3 is 15 residues long. V was pared by 0 bases and J by 7 bases, with 7 bases of the junction left unmatched. The CDR3 sequence: CASSLAFTGGSGYTF. CDR3 nucleotide sequence: TGTGCCAGCAGCTTGGCGTTTACAGGGGGCTCTGGCTACACCTTC.

DNA of the CDR3: TGTGCCAGCAGTTTGGGGGGATTGGGCAATCAGCCCCAGCATTTT. Its translation is CASSLGGLGNQPQHF. The rearrangement links TRBV28 to TRBJ1-5, with TRBD1 as a possible D gene (5 bases). The V end was cut by 3 bases, the J end by 2 bases, with 11 bases between. The CDR3 sequence is 15 residues long. Germline lookup yields CDR1 MDHEN and CDR2 SYDVKM.

A few counts support this clone. The gene calls are TRBV7-9 and TRBJ1-5; D gene uncertain. V was clipped by 1 base and J by 7 bases, with 5 bases between them. This CDR3 has 12 residues. From germline, CDR1 is SEHNR and CDR2 FQNEAQ (reference sequence). CDR3 nucleotide sequence: TGTGCCAGCAGCTTAGATCGACAGCCCCAGCATTTT. It yields the protein CASSLDRQPQHF.

This rearrangement joins TRBV29-1 to TRBJ2-1; 8 bases match TRBD2. Per germline, CDR1 SQVTM and CDR2 ANQGSEA. With 4 bases clipped from V and 4 bases from J, the junction kept 3 bases outside the gene matches. The CDR3 length is 13 residues. CDR3 loop: CSVGAGGYNEQFF. In DNA, the CDR3 is TGCAGCGTTGGGGCGGGAGGTTACAATGAGCAGTTCTTC.

This clone was detected a few times. The chain links TRBV9 to TRBJ2-3, with D unresolved. V lost 1 base to trimming and J lost 0 bases, with 6 bases between them. The CDR3 covers 14 residues. Germline loops: CDR1 SGDLS, CDR2 YYNGEE. The CDR3 coding sequence is TGTGCCAGCAGCGTACAGCCGAGCACAGATACGCAGTATTTT. It translates to CASSVQPSTDTQYF.

The V gene is TRBV9, the J gene TRBJ2-1; 7 bases match TRBD2. The CDR3 consists of 16 residues. V was pared by 4 bases and J by 0 bases, with 7 bases of the junction left unmatched. Germline V gene lookup returns CDR1 SGDLS and CDR2 YYNGEE. CDR3 residues: CASSQPGGSSYNEQFF. In nucleotides, the CDR3 is TGTGCCAGCAGCCAGCCGGGGGGAAGCTCCTACAATGAGCAGTTCTTC.

This clone appeared once. The chain uses TRBV4-3 and TRBJ1-1, with TRBD1 as a possible D gene (5 bases). In germline, CDR1 is LGHNA, CDR2 YSLEER. The CDR3 extends over 17 amino acids. Trimming removed 0 bases at V and 0 bases at J, with 14 bases between. CDR3 residues: CASSQDLRGQMNTEAFF. The CDR3 DNA reads as TGCGCCAGCAGCCAAGATCTAAGGGGCCAAATGAACACTGAAGCTTTCTTT.

This clone appeared once. The rearrangement joins TRBV11-1 to TRBJ2-5; D not certain. The V gene lost 5 bases and the J gene lost 0 bases, with 7 bases spanning the gap. This CDR3 is built from 13 residues. The germline CDR1 and CDR2 sequences are SGHAT and FQDESV (reference sequence). The CDR3 loop is CASSPGNQETQYF. The CDR3 DNA reads as TGTGCCAGCAGCCCGGGCAACCAAGAGACCCAGTACTTC.

This clone was counted only a few times. This chain uses TRBV19 with TRBJ2-1, with TRBD2 matching over 8 bases. CDR1 and CDR2 from the germline V gene are LNHDA and SQIVND (reference sequence). V shed 0 bases, J shed 4 bases, and the junction held 5 bases outside the gene matches. The CDR3 is 16 amino acids. The CDR3 region is CASSIDASGFYNEQFF. The CDR3 DNA reads TGTGCCAGTAGTATAGATGCTAGCGGGTTTTACAATGAGCAGTTCTTC.

The chain recombines TRBV7-8 with TRBJ1-1, with D unresolved. The CDR3 is made up of 14 amino acids. Trimming stripped 1 base from V and 3 bases from J, with 9 bases between. Germline V CDR1 and CDR2: SGHVS, FQNEAQ. This CDR3 is CASSLEGRDTEAFF. The CDR3 DNA is TGTGCCAGCAGCTTAGAGGGAAGGGACACTGAAGCTTTCTTT.

This sequence joins TRBV30 and TRBJ2-5, with 7 bases lining up with TRBD1. Germline V gene lookup returns CDR1 GTSNPN and CDR2 SVGIG (reference sequence). With V trimmed by 7 bases and J by 1 base, 9 bases remained unmatched. CDR3 length: 14 residues. CDR3 nucleotides: TGTGCCTACCAACGGGACAGCCGCCAAGAGACCCAGTACTTC. This encodes CAYQRDSRQETQYF. Supplemented by reference TRBV30 and TRBJ2-5, the full variable domain reads SQTIHQWPATLVQPVGSPLSLECTVEGTSNPNLYWYRQAAGRGLQLLFYSVGIGQISSEVPQNLSASRPQDRQFILSSKKLLLSDSGFYLCAYQRDSRQETQYFGPGTRLLVL.

This chain joins TRBV28 and TRBJ1-2; D not resolved. Per germline, CDR1 MDHEN and CDR2 SYDVKM. The CDR3 extends over 14 amino acids. V lost 3 bases, J lost 4 bases, and 12 bases lay in between. CDR3: CASSFEGRAYGYTF. CDR3 sequence (DNA): TGTGCCAGCAGTTTCGAAGGAAGGGCCTATGGCTACACCTTC.

The rearrangement links TRBV10-2 to TRBJ1-3; D is unresolved. Germline V gene data show CDR1 as WSHSY and CDR2 as SAAADI. This CDR3 is 14 amino acids long. The V and J ends lost 2 bases and 0 bases respectively, with 5 bases between them. CDR3 DNA: TGCGCCAGCAGTGAGACGTTCTCTGGAAACACCATATATTTT. Protein sequence: CASSETFSGNTIYF.

The gene calls are TRBV5-8 and TRBJ1-5, with unresolved D. V was clipped by 5 bases and J by 1 base, with 7 bases between them. Germline values: CDR1 SGHTS, CDR2 YDEGEE. The CDR3 sequence is 13 residues long. CDR3 sequence (DNA): TGTGCCAGCAGTGGTGACAGCAATCAGCCCCAGCATTTT. It yields the protein CASSGDSNQPQHF.

The chain uses TRBV7-6 and TRBJ2-3; D is possibly TRBD1 or TRBD2 (5 bases each). Trimming cost V 5 bases and J 2 bases, with 5 bases left between them. Germline V gene sequence: CDR1 SGHVS, CDR2 FNYEAQ. The CDR3 covers 12 residues. CDR3 sequence: CASSGTTDTQYF. The CDR3 DNA is TGTGCCAGCAGCGGGACCACAGATACGCAGTATTTT.

As for this clone: Within the sample, other DNA sequences also encode this same CDR3. V is TRBV19 and J is TRBJ1-5, with D hard to call. The CDR3 consists of 13 residues. The V gene lost 5 bases and the J gene lost 4 bases, with 9 bases spanning the gap. Per the germline V gene, CDR1 is LNHDA and CDR2 is SQIVND (reference sequence). DNA for the CDR3: TGTGCCAGTAGTCCAGGCGGGAATCAGCCCCAGCATTTT. Translation gives CASSPGGNQPQHF.

This chain joins TRBV29-1 and TRBJ1-2; D gene unclear. CDR1 and CDR2 from the germline V gene are SQVTM and ANQGSEA. Trimming removed 0 bases at V and 5 bases at J, with 10 bases between. This CDR3 is built from 13 residues. This CDR3 is CSVEDEGPYGYTF. In DNA, the CDR3 is TGCAGCGTTGAAGACGAGGGTCCTTATGGCTACACCTTC.

The chain recombines TRBV28 with TRBJ2-1; 8 nucleotides align to TRBD1. The J segment lost 6 bases and the V segment lost 6 bases, leaving 10 bases of the junction unmatched. The germline gives CDR1 MDHEN, CDR2 SYDVKM. This CDR3 has 15 residues. The CDR3 DNA is TGTGCCAGCAGCCCCCCAGGGGGCGCGGGCAATGAGCAGTTCTTC. Translation gives CASSPPGGAGNEQFF.